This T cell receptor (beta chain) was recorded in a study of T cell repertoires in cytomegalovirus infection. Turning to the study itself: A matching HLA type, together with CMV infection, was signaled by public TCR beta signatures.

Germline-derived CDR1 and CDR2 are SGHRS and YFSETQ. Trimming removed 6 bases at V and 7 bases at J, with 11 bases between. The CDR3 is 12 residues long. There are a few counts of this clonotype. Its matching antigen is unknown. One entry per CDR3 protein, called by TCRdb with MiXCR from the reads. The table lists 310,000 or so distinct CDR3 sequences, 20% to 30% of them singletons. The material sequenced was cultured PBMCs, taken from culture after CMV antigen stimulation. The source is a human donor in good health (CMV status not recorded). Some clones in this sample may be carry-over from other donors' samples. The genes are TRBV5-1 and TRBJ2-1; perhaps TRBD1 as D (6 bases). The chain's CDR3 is CASKGVRNEQFF. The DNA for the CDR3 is TGCGCCAGCAAGGGGGTCCGGAATGAGCAGTTCTTC. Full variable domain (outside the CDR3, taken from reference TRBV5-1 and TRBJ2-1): KAGVTQTPRYLIKTRGQQVTLSCSPISGHRSVSWYQQTPGQGLQFLFEYFSETQRNKGNFPGRFSGRQFSNSRSEMNVSTLELGDSALYLCASKGVRNEQFFGPGTRLTVL.